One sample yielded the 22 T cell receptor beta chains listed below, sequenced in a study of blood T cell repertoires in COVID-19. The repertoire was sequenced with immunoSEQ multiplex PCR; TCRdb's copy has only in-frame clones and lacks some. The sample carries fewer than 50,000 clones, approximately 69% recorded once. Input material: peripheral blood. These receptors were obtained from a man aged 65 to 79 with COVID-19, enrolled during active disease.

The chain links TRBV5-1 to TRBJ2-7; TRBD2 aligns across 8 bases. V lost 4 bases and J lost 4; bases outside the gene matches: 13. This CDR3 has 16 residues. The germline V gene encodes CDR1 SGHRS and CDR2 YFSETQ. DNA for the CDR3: TGCGCCAGCAGCCTGGAAAGCGGGAGTACAGTGTACGAGCAGTACTTC. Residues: CASSLESGSTVYEQYF.

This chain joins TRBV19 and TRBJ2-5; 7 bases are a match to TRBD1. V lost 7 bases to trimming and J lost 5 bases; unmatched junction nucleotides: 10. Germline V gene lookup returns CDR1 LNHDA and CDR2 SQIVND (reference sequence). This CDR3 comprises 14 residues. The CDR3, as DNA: TGTGCCAGTACCGGGGCAGGGGGTAGGGAGACCCAGTACTTC. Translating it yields CASTGAGGRETQYF.

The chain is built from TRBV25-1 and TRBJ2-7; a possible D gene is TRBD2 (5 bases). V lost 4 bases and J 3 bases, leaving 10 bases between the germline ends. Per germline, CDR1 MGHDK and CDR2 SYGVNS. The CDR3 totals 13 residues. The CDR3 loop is CASSGADFYEQYF. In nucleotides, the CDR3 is TGTGCCAGCAGTGGGGCGGACTTCTACGAGCAGTACTTC.

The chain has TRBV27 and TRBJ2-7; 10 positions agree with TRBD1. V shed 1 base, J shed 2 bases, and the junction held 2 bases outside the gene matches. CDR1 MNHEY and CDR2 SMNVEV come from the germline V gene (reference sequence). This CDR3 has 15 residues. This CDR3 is CASSLWGQGTYEQYF. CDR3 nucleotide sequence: TGTGCCAGCAGTTTATGGGGACAGGGGACCTACGAGCAGTACTTC.

CDR3 coding DNA: TGTGCCAGCAGCAGGGGGACAGTAAGCAATCAGCCCCAGCATTTT. It is translated as CASSRGTVSNQPQHF. The chain is built from TRBV9 and TRBJ1-5; 7 nucleotides agree with TRBD1. J lost 1 base, V lost 4 bases, and 5 bases had no gene match. Germline CDR1 and CDR2: SGDLS and YYNGEE. This CDR3 comprises 15 residues.

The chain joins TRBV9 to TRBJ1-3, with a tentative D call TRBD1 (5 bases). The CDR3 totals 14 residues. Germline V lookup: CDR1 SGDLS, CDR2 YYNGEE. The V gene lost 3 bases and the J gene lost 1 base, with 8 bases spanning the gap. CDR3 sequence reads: CASSGTFSGNTIYF. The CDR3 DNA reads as TGTGCCAGCAGCGGGACATTTTCTGGAAACACCATATATTTT.

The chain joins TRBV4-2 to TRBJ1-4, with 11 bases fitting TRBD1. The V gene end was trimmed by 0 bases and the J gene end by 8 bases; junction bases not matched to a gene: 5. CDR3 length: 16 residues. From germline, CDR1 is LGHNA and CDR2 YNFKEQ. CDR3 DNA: TGTGCCAGCAGCCAAGATCGGGGGACAGGGGGGGAAAAACTGTTTTTT. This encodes CASSQDRGTGGEKLFF.

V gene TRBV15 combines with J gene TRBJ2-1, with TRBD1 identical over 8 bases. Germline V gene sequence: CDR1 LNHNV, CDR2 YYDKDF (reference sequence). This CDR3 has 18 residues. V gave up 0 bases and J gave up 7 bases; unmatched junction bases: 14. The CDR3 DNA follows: TGTGCCACCAGCAGAGACACCGAACAGAGGACAGGGCGTAATGAGCAGTTCTTC. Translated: CATSRDTEQRTGRNEQFF.

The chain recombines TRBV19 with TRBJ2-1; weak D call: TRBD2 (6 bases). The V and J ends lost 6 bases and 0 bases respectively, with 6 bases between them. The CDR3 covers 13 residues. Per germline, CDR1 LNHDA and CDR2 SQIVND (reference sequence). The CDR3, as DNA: TGTGCCAGTAGGGGACTCTCCTACAATGAGCAGTTCTTC. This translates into CASRGLSYNEQFF. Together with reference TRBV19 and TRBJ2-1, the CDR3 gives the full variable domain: DGGITQSPKYLFRKEGQNVTLSCEQNLNHDAMYWYRQDPGQGLRLIYYSQIVNDFQKGDIAEGYSVSREKKESFPLTVTSAQKNPTAFYLCASRGLSYNEQFFGPGTRLTVL.

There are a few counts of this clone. DNA of the CDR3: TGTGCCAGCAGACCCGGGACAGATAATTCACCCCTCCACTTT. Amino acid sequence: CASRPGTDNSPLHF. The genes are TRBV6-5 and TRBJ1-6; 7 bases are a match to TRBD1. V shed 6 bases, J shed 5 bases, and the junction held 4 bases outside the gene matches. The CDR3 sequence is 14 residues long. Germline V gene sequence: CDR1 MNHEY, CDR2 SVGAGI.

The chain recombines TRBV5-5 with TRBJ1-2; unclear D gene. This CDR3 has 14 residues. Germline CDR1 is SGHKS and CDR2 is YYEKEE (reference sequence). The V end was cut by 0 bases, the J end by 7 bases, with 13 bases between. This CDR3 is CASSLEAAQVGYTF. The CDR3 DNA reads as TGTGCCAGCAGCTTGGAGGCAGCTCAGGTTGGCTACACCTTC.

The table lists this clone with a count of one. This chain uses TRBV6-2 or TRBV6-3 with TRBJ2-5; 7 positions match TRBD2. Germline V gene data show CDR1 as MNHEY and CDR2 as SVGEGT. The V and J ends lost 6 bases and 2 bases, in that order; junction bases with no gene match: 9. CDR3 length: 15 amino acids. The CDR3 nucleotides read TGTGCCAGCAGCCTGTTACGGGGGGAGCAAGAGACCCAGTACTTC. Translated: CASSLLRGEQETQYF.

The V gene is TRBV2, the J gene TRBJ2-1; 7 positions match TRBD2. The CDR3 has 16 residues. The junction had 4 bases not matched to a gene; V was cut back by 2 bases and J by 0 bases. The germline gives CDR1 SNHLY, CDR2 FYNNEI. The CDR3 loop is CASSERRGSSYNEQFF. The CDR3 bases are TGTGCCAGCAGTGAAAGGCGGGGGAGCTCCTACAATGAGCAGTTCTTC.

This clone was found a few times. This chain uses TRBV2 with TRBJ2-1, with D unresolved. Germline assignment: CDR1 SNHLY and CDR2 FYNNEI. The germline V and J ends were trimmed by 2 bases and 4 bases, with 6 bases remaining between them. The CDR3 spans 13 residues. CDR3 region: CASSEPFYNEQFF. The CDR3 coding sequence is TGTGCCAGCAGTGAACCCTTTTACAATGAGCAGTTCTTC.

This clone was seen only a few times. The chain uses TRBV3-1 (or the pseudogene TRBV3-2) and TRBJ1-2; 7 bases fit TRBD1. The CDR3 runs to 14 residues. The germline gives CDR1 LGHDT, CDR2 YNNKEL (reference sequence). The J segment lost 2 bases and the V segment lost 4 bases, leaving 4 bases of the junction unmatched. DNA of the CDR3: TGTGCCAGCAGCCTAGCAGGGGGGAACTATGGCTACACCTTC. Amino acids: CASSLAGGNYGYTF.

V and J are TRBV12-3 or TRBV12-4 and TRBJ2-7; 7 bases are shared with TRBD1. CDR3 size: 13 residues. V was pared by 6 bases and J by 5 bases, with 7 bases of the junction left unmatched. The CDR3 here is CASRATGSHEQYF. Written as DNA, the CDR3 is TGTGCCAGCAGGGCGACAGGGTCCCACGAGCAGTACTTC.

CDR3 nucleotide sequence: TGTGCCAGCAGTTTATGGCTGGGGCCTGATCAGCCCCAGCATTTT. Translated, it gives CASSLWLGPDQPQHF. The chain employs TRBV28 and TRBJ1-5; possible D gene TRBD1, 5 bases. Germline V gene lookup returns CDR1 MDHEN and CDR2 SYDVKM. V was shortened by 0 bases and J by 5 bases, with 11 bases between the two germline ends. The CDR3 spans 15 residues. The full variable domain, rest sourced from reference TRBV28 and TRBJ1-5, is DVKVTQSSRYLVKRTGEKVFLECVQDMDHENMFWYRQDPGLGLRLIYFSYDVKMKEKGDIPEGYSVSREKKERFSLILESASTNQTSMYLCASSLWLGPDQPQHFGDGTRLSIL.

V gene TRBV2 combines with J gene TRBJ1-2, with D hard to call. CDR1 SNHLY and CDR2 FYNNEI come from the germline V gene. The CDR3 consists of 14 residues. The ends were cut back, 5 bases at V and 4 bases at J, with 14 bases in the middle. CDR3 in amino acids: CASSLQSGPYGYTF. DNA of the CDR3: TGTGCCAGCAGTCTACAGAGCGGGCCCTATGGCTACACCTTC.

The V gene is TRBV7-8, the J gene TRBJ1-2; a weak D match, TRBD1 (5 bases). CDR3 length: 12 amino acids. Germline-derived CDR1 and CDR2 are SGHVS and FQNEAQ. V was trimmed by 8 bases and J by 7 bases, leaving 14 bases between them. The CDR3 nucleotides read TGTGCCAGCGGAACAGGCGGCTCTGGCTACACCTTC. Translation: CASGTGGSGYTF.

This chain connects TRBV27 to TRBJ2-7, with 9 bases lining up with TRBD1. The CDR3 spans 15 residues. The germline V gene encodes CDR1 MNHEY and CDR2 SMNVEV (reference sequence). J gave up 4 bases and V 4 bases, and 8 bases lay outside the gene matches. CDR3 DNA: TGTGCCAGCAGTTCCCCCGGGACAGGGTGGTACGAGCAGTACTTC. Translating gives CASSSPGTGWYEQYF.

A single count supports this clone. The CDR3 bases are TGTGCCAGCAGTTCCCCTTGGCAGGGGCTCACCGGGGAGCTGTTTTTT. Translation gives CASSSPWQGLTGELFF. The rearrangement links TRBV27 to TRBJ2-2; possibly TRBD1 for D (6 bases). CDR1 and CDR2 (germline): MNHEY, SMNVEV (reference sequence). CDR3 length: 16 amino acids. V was shortened by 4 bases and J by 4 bases, with 16 bases between the two germline ends.

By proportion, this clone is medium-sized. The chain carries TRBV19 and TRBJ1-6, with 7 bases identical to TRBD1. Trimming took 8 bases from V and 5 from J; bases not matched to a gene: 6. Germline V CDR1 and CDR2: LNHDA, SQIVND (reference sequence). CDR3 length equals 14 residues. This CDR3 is CASSLDRDNSPLHF. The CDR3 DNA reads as TGTGCCAGTTCGTTAGACAGGGATAATTCACCCCTCCACTTT.